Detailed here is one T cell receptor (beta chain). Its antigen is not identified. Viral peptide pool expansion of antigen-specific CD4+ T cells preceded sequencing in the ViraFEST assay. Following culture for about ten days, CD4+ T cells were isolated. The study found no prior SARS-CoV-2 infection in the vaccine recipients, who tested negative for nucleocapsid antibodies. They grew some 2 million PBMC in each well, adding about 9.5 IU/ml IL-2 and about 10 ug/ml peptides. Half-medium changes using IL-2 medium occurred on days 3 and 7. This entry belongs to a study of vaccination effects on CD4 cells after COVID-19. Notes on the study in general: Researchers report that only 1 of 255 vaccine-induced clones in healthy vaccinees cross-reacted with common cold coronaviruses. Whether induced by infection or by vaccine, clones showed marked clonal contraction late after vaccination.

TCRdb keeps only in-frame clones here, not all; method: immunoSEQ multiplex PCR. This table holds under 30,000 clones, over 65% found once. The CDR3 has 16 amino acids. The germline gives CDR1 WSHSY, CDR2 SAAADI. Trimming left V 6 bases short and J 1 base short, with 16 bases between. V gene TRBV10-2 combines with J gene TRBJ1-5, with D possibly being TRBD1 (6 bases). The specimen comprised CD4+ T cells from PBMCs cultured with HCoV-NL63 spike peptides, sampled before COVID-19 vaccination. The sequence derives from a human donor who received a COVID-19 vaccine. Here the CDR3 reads CASSRGAGWSNQPQHF. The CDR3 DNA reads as TGCGCCAGCAGCCGGGGGGCAGGGTGGAGCAATCAGCCCCAGCATTTT.